This TCR beta chain was sequenced during a study of regulatory dendritic cells for organ transplantation. Study-level findings and limits: Naive T cells showed high diversity, memory cells less, memory CD8+ least. The most alloreactive TCR clonotypes were found in resting memory CD8+ cells.

FACS sorted CD4+ or CD8+ T cells into CD45RA+ naive and CD45RO+ memory. With respect to this clone: Its specificity is unknown.

CDR1 and CDR2 from the germline V gene are LNHNV and YYDKDF (reference sequence). V shed 0 bases and J 5 bases; nucleotides not matched to a gene: 8. CDR3 length: 17 residues. Sequencing was performed with immunoSEQ multiplex PCR; in TCRdb, only in-frame clones are kept and a portion is missing. The repertoire holds 25,000 or so clones, with around 84% as singletons. The rearrangement joins TRBV15 to TRBJ1-1, with 11 bases identical to TRBD1. The clonotype originates from a human donor in good health. The sample comprised naive CD4+ T cells from blood. Subset here: CD45RA+ naive T cells. CDR3 amino acids: CATSRDTRDRGDTEAFF. In nucleotides, the CDR3 is TGTGCCACCAGCAGAGATACGCGGGACAGGGGGGATACTGAAGCTTTCTTT. The complete variable domain, with remaining parts taken from reference TRBV15 and TRBJ1-1, reads DAMVIQNPRYQVTQFGKPVTLSCSQTLNHNVMYWYQQKSSQAPKLLFHYYDKDFNNEADTPDNFQSRRPNTSFCFLDIRSPGLGDTAMYLCATSRDTRDRGDTEAFFGQGTRLTVV.